A selection of T cell receptor beta chains follows, all from one sample in a study of blood T cell repertoires in COVID-19. Measured with immunoSEQ multiplex PCR; TCRdb has only the in-frame clones, and not every one. This table holds 50,000 to 70,000 clones, 75% to 95% found once. Specimen: peripheral blood. The receptors here all came from an elderly woman with active COVID-19. Both conserved end residues are part of each CDR3. The D gene is left open where the match is weak. Only some rows state a clone size, as once, few, many or a class for expanded clones.

D gene	V gene	J gene	clone size	CDR3 protein	CDR3 DNA
NA	TRBV5-6	TRBJ1-6	NA	CASSLGTRHSPLHF	TGTGCCAGCAGCTTAGGGACAAGGCATTCACCCCTCCACTTT
TRBD2	TRBV19	TRBJ2-2	once	CASSFGRETAGELFF	TGTGCCAGTAGTTTCGGGCGGGAGACGGCCGGGGAGCTGTTTTTT
NA	TRBV19	TRBJ2-2	once	CATREVAANTGELFF	TGTGCCACCCGTGAGGTGGCAGCGAACACCGGGGAGCTGTTTTTT
NA	TRBV5-1	TRBJ1-2	NA	CASGDRTEGGYTF	TGCGCCAGCGGCGACAGGACCGAGGGCGGCTACACCTTC
TRBD1	TRBV2	TRBJ2-7	once	CASSEVLDREFNEQYF	TGTGCCAGCAGTGAAGTATTGGACAGGGAGTTCAACGAGCAGTACTTC
TRBD1	TRBV7-8	TRBJ2-5	NA	CASTGVWETQYF	TGTGCCAGTACAGGGGTCTGGGAGACCCAGTACTTC
NA	TRBV7-6	TRBJ2-3	NA	CASSLGAGTSTDTQYF	TGTGCCAGCAGCTTAGGCGCAGGAACTAGCACAGATACGCAGTATTTT
TRBD2	TRBV5-1	TRBJ2-2	NA	CASSLQAGGNTGELFF	TGCGCCAGCAGCTTGCAGGCGGGGGGGAACACCGGGGAGCTGTTTTTT
TRBD2	TRBV11-2	TRBJ2-4	NA	CASSFWGSGRGKNIQYF	TGTGCCAGCAGCTTTTGGGGTAGCGGGAGAGGGAAAAACATTCAGTACTTC
NA	TRBV4-1	TRBJ2-3	NA	CASSPFRGGGGTDTQYF	TGCGCCAGCAGCCCGTTTCGGGGAGGAGGTGGCACAGATACGCAGTATTTT
TRBD2	TRBV3-1/TRBV3-2	TRBJ2-1	few	CASSQDFGGGAREQFF	TGTGCCAGCAGCCAAGATTTCGGCGGGGGGGCCAGGGAGCAGTTCTTC
TRBD1	TRBV2	TRBJ2-5	NA	CASSGDRDGTQYF	TGTGCCAGCAGTGGGGACAGGGACGGGACCCAGTACTTC
NA	TRBV2	TRBJ1-4	once	CASSEGRGGEKLFF	TGTGCCAGCAGTGAAGGGAGGGGTGGTGAAAAACTGTTTTTT
NA	TRBV5-6	TRBJ1-5	NA	CASSRSPGVSNQPQHF	TGTGCCAGCAGCCGCAGCCCGGGGGTTAGCAATCAGCCCCAGCATTTT
TRBD2	TRBV3-1/TRBV3-2	TRBJ2-7	NA	CASSRPARGSGSSYEQYF	TGTGCCAGCAGCCGGCCCGCCAGGGGTAGCGGGAGCTCCTACGAGCAGTACTTC
NA	TRBV19	TRBJ2-2	NA	CASTTQGELFF	TGTGCCAGTACAACACAGGGAGAGCTGTTTTTT
TRBD2	TRBV3-1/TRBV3-2	TRBJ2-3	NA	CASSQEPGTSGRSDTQYF	TGTGCCAGCAGCCAAGAACCCGGGACTAGCGGGAGATCAGATACGCAGTATTTT
NA	TRBV5-4	TRBJ1-4	NA	CASSGRGGEKLFF	TGTGCCAGCAGCGGCAGGGGTGGTGAAAAACTGTTTTTT
TRBD2	TRBV27	TRBJ2-1	NA	CASSFYPKGLAHNEQFF	TGTGCCAGCAGTTTTTACCCTAAGGGACTAGCACACAATGAGCAGTTCTTC
TRBD1	TRBV29-1	TRBJ2-7	NA	CSVGRDSYEQYF	TGCAGCGTGGGCCGGGACAGCTACGAGCAGTACTTC
TRBD1	TRBV5-1	TRBJ2-2	NA	CASSLRQGEAGELFF	TGCGCCAGCAGCTTGCGACAGGGGGAGGCCGGGGAGCTGTTTTTT
NA	TRBV10-3	TRBJ2-2	NA	CAISPTSQDITGELFF	TGTGCCATCAGTCCCACTAGCCAGGATATCACCGGGGAGCTGTTTTTT
TRBD1	TRBV6-6	TRBJ1-4	NA	CASSGPGGVFEKLFF	TGTGCCAGCAGCGGCCCAGGGGGCGTATTTGAAAAACTGTTTTTT
NA	TRBV5-1	TRBJ1-2	once	CASRSNRAYGYTF	TGCGCCAGCAGATCGAACAGGGCCTATGGCTACACCTTC
TRBD1	TRBV19	TRBJ1-2	NA	CASSIHTGGTTLTYGYTF	TGTGCCAGTAGTATACATACAGGGGGAACTACACTGACCTATGGCTACACCTTC
TRBD1	TRBV18	TRBJ1-1	NA	CASSPEQGAIGTEAFF	TGTGCCAGCTCACCAGAGCAGGGGGCGATTGGGACTGAAGCTTTCTTT
NA	TRBV5-1	TRBJ2-5	NA	CASSWGSDMGETQYF	TGCGCCAGCAGCTGGGGATCGGACATGGGGGAGACCCAGTACTTC
TRBD1	TRBV5-1	TRBJ2-7	NA	CASSLPGTGDLEQYF	TGCGCCAGCAGCTTACCCGGGACAGGGGACTTAGAGCAGTACTTC
NA	TRBV4-1	TRBJ1-2	few	CASSQASRVYGYTF	TGCGCCAGCAGCCAAGCCTCCAGGGTTTATGGCTACACCTTC
TRBD1	TRBV5-4	TRBJ1-1	NA	CASSLDRNEAFF	TGTGCCAGCAGCCTGGACAGGAATGAAGCTTTCTTT
NA	TRBV19	TRBJ1-4	NA	CASRPGFTNEKLFF	TGTGCCAGTAGACCAGGGTTTACTAATGAAAAACTGTTTTTT
NA	TRBV18	TRBJ1-1	NA	CASSQGMNTEAFF	TGTGCCAGCTCACAGGGGATGAACACTGAAGCTTTCTTT
TRBD1	TRBV5-1	TRBJ1-5	NA	CASSARGPSNQPQHF	TGCGCCAGCAGCGCCAGGGGGCCGAGCAATCAGCCCCAGCATTTT
NA	TRBV18	TRBJ1-1	few	CASSPNSYTEAFF	TGTGCCAGCTCACCCAACAGCTACACTGAAGCTTTCTTT
NA	TRBV7-2	TRBJ2-1	NA	CASSPPGGGVDEQFF	TGTGCCAGCAGCCCCCCTGGGGGAGGAGTCGATGAGCAGTTCTTC
TRBD2	TRBV6-1	TRBJ2-2	NA	CASSESQGLAGDLYTGELFF	TGTGCCAGCAGTGAATCCCAGGGACTAGCGGGAGATTTATACACCGGGGAGCTGTTTTTT
TRBD1	TRBV6-2/TRBV6-3	TRBJ1-5	NA	CASSPTGEYNQPQHF	TGTGCCAGCAGTCCGACAGGGGAATACAATCAGCCCCAGCATTTT
NA	TRBV4-1	TRBJ2-2	NA	CASSLHLSRGPGELFF	TGCGCCAGCAGCCTCCACCTTAGCAGGGGTCCCGGGGAGCTGTTTTTT
TRBD2	TRBV7-9	TRBJ2-5	NA	CASSSSWGGGGETQYF	TGTGCCAGCAGCTCCTCTTGGGGCGGCGGGGGGGAGACCCAGTACTTC
TRBD1	TRBV18	TRBJ1-2	NA	CASSPPGQRRLNYGYTF	TGTGCCAGCTCACCACCGGGACAGCGTCGGTTGAACTATGGCTACACCTTC
NA	TRBV5-1	TRBJ2-3	NA	CASSLGQADTQYF	TGCGCCAGCAGCTTGGGACAGGCAGATACGCAGTATTTT
NA	TRBV1	TRBJ1-2	NA	CTSSRGQGHGYTF	TGCACCAGCAGCCGAGGACAGGGGCATGGCTACACCTTC
NA	TRBV6-5	TRBJ1-2	few	CASSYSTGFHGYTF	TGTGCCAGCAGTTACTCTACAGGGTTCCATGGCTACACCTTC
NA	TRBV24-1	TRBJ1-2	NA	CATSESDKSYGYTF	TGTGCCACCAGTGAGTCGGACAAGTCATATGGCTACACCTTC
NA	TRBV5-6	TRBJ2-5	NA	CASSLEVEETQYF	TGTGCCAGCAGCTTGGAAGTAGAAGAGACCCAGTACTTC